The clone carrying this T cell receptor (beta chain) is judged medium-sized. Its antigen remains unidentified. This specimen comes from a study of early T cells in non-severe SARS-CoV-2 infection. Study-level information: Bulk RNA from unsorted whole blood was sequenced; chains were unpaired. Study-level results: Database matching using VDJdb favored anti-spike CD8 responses, with private and CD4 specificities left missing.

CDR1 is SNHLY, CDR2 FYNNEI, per germline. The CDR3 length is 13 residues. V dropped 4 bases and J dropped 2 bases, with 5 bases sitting between them. Unique molecular identifiers tagged individual cDNA molecules. TCRdb independently ran MiXCR on the 5' RACE reads; one entry per CDR3 protein. Of under 35,000 distinct CDR3 sequences listed, 2.9% are singletons. J is TRBJ2-2 and V is TRBV2; D is unclear. The receptor's source is an adult who was a healthcare worker with PCR-confirmed SARS-CoV-2 infection or an uninfected control (not recorded which). Sequenced input: whole blood. CDR3 DNA sequence: TGTGCCAGCAGTGTCATTAACACCGGGGAGCTGTTTTTT. Protein sequence: CASSVINTGELFF.